These 29 T cell receptor beta chains share one sample of origin, sequenced in a study of T cells after yellow fever vaccination. TCRdb passed the 5' RACE reads through MiXCR, listing each CDR3 protein once. The sample shows roughly 120,000 distinct CDR3 sequences, around 7.2% of them seen only once. The sample consisted of CD4+ T cells sorted from PBMCs, taken around 45 days after the first yellow fever vaccination. The origin of the receptors is a man between 18 and 35 years old who received the YFV17D yellow fever vaccine.

This clonotype has a count of ten or more. The chain couples TRBV2 to TRBJ2-7; D may be TRBD1 (6 bases). The V end was cut by 5 bases, the J end by 1 base, with 12 bases between. Germline CDR1 is SNHLY and CDR2 is FYNNEI. The CDR3 is 14 amino acids. CDR3 DNA sequence: TGTGCCAGCAGTACCGACAGGTATTCCTACGAGCAGTACTTC. Its protein product is CASSTDRYSYEQYF.

This chain connects TRBV3-1 to TRBJ1-1; tentatively, D is TRBD1 (6 bases). Per the germline V gene, CDR1 is LGHDT and CDR2 is YNNKEL (reference sequence). The CDR3 length is 15 residues. The ends were cut back, 3 bases at V and 5 bases at J, with 16 bases in the middle. CDR3 region: CASSQLSGVETEAFF. The CDR3 region has the DNA TGTGCCAGCAGCCAGTTGTCAGGGGTGGAGACTGAAGCTTTCTTT.

This clonotype has a count of ten or more. This chain links TRBV4-1 with TRBJ1-4; no clear D. In germline, CDR1 is MGHRA, CDR2 YSYEKL. Trimming left V 4 bases short and J 4 bases short, with 13 bases between. The CDR3 totals 15 residues. This chain's CDR3 is CASSPPNGLNEKLFF. CDR3 bases: TGCGCCAGCAGCCCCCCAAACGGGCTTAATGAAAAACTGTTTTTT.

This clonotype was recorded at least ten times. The rearrangement joins TRBV28 to TRBJ1-5, with a weak D call TRBD1 (5 bases). Germline V CDR1 and CDR2: MDHEN, SYDVKM. This CDR3 comprises 12 residues. V lost 5 bases and J 4 bases, leaving 6 bases between the germline ends. CDR3 in amino acids: CASSQGNQPQHF. The CDR3 coding sequence is TGTGCCAGCAGTCAGGGTAATCAGCCCCAGCATTTT.

This clonotype was found many times. The chain uses TRBV5-1 and TRBJ2-4; D may be TRBD1 or TRBD2 (6 bases each). The CDR3 has 18 residues. The V and J ends lost 4 bases and 0 bases respectively, with 20 bases between them. Germline V gene lookup returns CDR1 SGHRS and CDR2 YFSETQ. CDR3 sequence: CASSILAFGGLAKNIQYF. The CDR3 DNA is TGCGCCAGCAGCATATTAGCTTTCGGGGGCCTAGCCAAAAACATTCAGTACTTC.

The V call is TRBV10-2, the J call TRBJ2-7; possibly TRBD1 for D (5 bases). The CDR3 totals 11 residues. The V gene's germline CDR1 is WSHSY and CDR2 SAAADI. Trimming cost V 6 bases and J 11 bases, with 14 bases left between them. In DNA, the CDR3 is TGCGCCAGCAGATACAGGCTATCGAAGTACGTC. The encoded protein is CASRYRLSKYV.

There are many counts of this clonotype. The genes are TRBV12-3 or TRBV12-4 and TRBJ1-1; D is ambiguous. This CDR3 comprises 14 residues. Trimming cost V 6 bases and J 1 base, with 12 bases left between them. CDR3 nucleotides: TGTGCCAGCAGCCCGGACCGTCGGAACACTGAAGCTTTCTTT. Translated, it gives CASSPDRRNTEAFF.

This clonotype was observed many times. The rearrangement uses TRBV20-1 and TRBJ1-6, with no clear D. V was trimmed by 2 bases and J by 0 bases, leaving 11 bases between them. CDR3 length equals 16 residues. Germline CDR1 is DFQATT and CDR2 is SNEGSKA (reference sequence). In nucleotides, the CDR3 is TGCAGTGCTAGAACCGGCATCGGCTCCTATAATTCACCCCTCCACTTT. Amino acids: CSARTGIGSYNSPLHF.

In this sample, this clonotype turned up many times. The chain employs TRBV20-1 and TRBJ2-1; D unresolved. The CDR3 length is 15 residues. V dropped 1 base and J dropped 3 bases, with 13 bases sitting between them. Germline CDR1 and CDR2: DFQATT and SNEGSKA (reference sequence). CDR3 DNA: TGCAGTGCTAGAGGACCTGGAGACAACTACAATGAGCAGTTCTTC. Amino acid sequence: CSARGPGDNYNEQFF.

This clonotype was recorded at least ten times. The chain joins TRBV3-1 to TRBJ1-4; D not resolved. This CDR3 has 14 residues. Germline V gives CDR1 LGHDT, CDR2 YNNKEL (reference sequence). Trimming left V 6 bases short and J 6 bases short, with 14 bases between. This chain's CDR3 is CASSHFRDYEKLFF. The CDR3 nucleotides are TGTGCCAGCAGTCACTTCCGGGATTATGAAAAACTGTTTTTT.

There are many counts of this clonotype. The V and J genes are TRBV7-2 and TRBJ1-6; D remains unclear. Trimming took off 2 bases at V and 11 bases at J, with 7 bases between the two ends. Germline-derived CDR1 and CDR2 are SGHTA and FQGNSA. This CDR3 has 12 amino acids. CDR3 in amino acids: CASSLFGPPLHF. The DNA for the CDR3 is TGTGCCAGCAGCTTATTCGGCCCACCCCTCCACTTT.

In its sample, this clonotype was seen many times. The chain has TRBV2 and TRBJ2-5, with D uncertain. From germline, CDR1 is SNHLY and CDR2 FYNNEI. CDR3 length: 13 amino acids. V was pared by 5 bases and J by 2 bases, with 9 bases between. The CDR3 nucleotides read TGTGCCAGCAGTCCGTCCAGTCAAGAGACCCAGTACTTC. Residues: CASSPSSQETQYF. The variable domain in full, completed from reference TRBV2 and TRBJ2-5, reads EPEVTQTPSHQVTQMGQEVILRCVPISNHLYFYWYRQILGQKVEFLVSFYNNEISEKSEIFDDQFSVERPDGSNFTLKIRSTKLEDSAMYFCASSPSSQETQYFGPGTRLLVL.

This clonotype has ten or more counts. V gene TRBV12-3 or TRBV12-4 combines with J gene TRBJ2-1; D might be TRBD2 (5 bases). This CDR3 comprises 14 residues. Deletions cut 7 bases from V and 5 bases from J, with 15 bases between. CDR3 in DNA: TGTGCCAGCACCGAGGGAATTTTGAACAATGAGCAGTTCTTC. As protein: CASTEGILNNEQFF.

This clonotype was detected many times. V is TRBV2 and J is TRBJ2-7; D call uncertain. From germline, CDR1 is SNHLY and CDR2 FYNNEI. The CDR3 sequence is 12 residues long. V gave up 8 bases and J gave up 2 bases, with 10 bases separating them. The CDR3 loop is CASFPSTYEQYV. CDR3 DNA sequence: TGTGCCAGCTTTCCCAGTACCTACGAGCAGTACGTC.

As DNA, the CDR3 is TGTGCCAGCAGGAAGACTAGCTACAATGAGCAGTTCTTC. This translates into CASRKTSYNEQFF. This chain uses TRBV12-3 or TRBV12-4 with TRBJ2-1; D is perhaps TRBD2 (6 bases). The CDR3 length is 13 residues. V shed 6 bases and J shed 3 bases, with 9 bases lying between them.

This clonotype was detected many times. The chain employs TRBV5-4 and TRBJ2-3, with 9 positions matching TRBD1. Unmatched junction bases numbered 6, after V lost 4 bases and J lost 3 bases. This CDR3 contains 15 residues. The germline V gene has CDR1 SGHNT and CDR2 YYREEE (reference sequence). Here the CDR3 reads CASSPRTGATDTQYF. The CDR3 DNA reads as TGTGCCAGCAGCCCCCGGACAGGGGCAACAGATACGCAGTATTTT.

Turning to this clonotype: Relative to the germline gene, one junction end is altered; a read error may explain this. The chain uses TRBV20-1 and TRBJ2-3; D may be TRBD2 (6 bases). The V gene's germline CDR1 is DFQATT and CDR2 SNEGSKA (reference sequence). The CDR3 loop spans 15 amino acids. The CDR3 DNA reads as TGCTGTGCTAGGCGTGCGGGGCGTTGGACAGATACGCAGTATTTT. Residues: CCARRAGRWTDTQYF.

This clonotype was counted many times. V and J are TRBV3-1 and TRBJ2-1; 11 bases map to TRBD2. The CDR3 runs 14 residues. The trim removed 0 bases at V and 14 bases at J, leaving 6 bases unmatched. Germline CDR1 LGHDT, CDR2 YNNKEL (reference sequence). The CDR3 loop is CASSQERLGLAEFF. CDR3 bases: TGTGCCAGCAGCCAAGAAAGGCTGGGACTAGCGGAGTTCTTC.

This clonotype has a count of ten or more. The chain carries TRBV5-4 and TRBJ2-5; TRBD2 aligns across 9 bases. With 2 bases clipped from V and 5 bases from J, the junction kept 1 base outside the gene matches. The CDR3 is 13 amino acids. In germline, CDR1 is SGHNT, CDR2 YYREEE (reference sequence). The CDR3 here is CASSFTSGETQYF. In DNA, the CDR3 is TGTGCCAGCAGCTTTACTAGCGGGGAGACCCAGTACTTC.

Concerning this clonotype itself: Being one base from a much bigger clone, this may be a read error. The chain recombines TRBV6-1 with TRBJ2-1; D might be TRBD2 (7 bases). Looked up from germline, CDR1 is MNHNS and CDR2 is SASEGT. CDR3 length: 16 amino acids. CDR3 sequence reads: CVSSPPMGGANNEQFF. Written as DNA, the CDR3 is TGTGTCAGCAGCCCACCTATGGGGGGGGCGAACAATGAGCAGTTCTTC.

This chain joins TRBV5-4 and TRBJ1-2; maybe TRBD1 (6 bases). Trimming left V 5 bases short and J 6 bases short, with 11 bases between. This CDR3 region has 12 residues. Germline CDR1 is SGHNT and CDR2 is YYREEE (reference sequence). The CDR3 DNA reads as TGTGCCAGCAGGGATACAGGGAATGGCTACACCTTC. The encoded protein is CASRDTGNGYTF.

This clonotype was counted ten times or more. This chain joins TRBV5-4 and TRBJ2-7; TRBD1 is a possible D gene (6 bases). Trimming took 0 bases from V and 2 from J, leaving 9 bases between them. The CDR3 extends over 14 amino acids. Germline assignment: CDR1 SGHNT and CDR2 YYREEE (reference sequence). The CDR3 loop is CASSLARDTYEQYV. The DNA for the CDR3 is TGTGCCAGCAGCTTGGCCCGGGACACCTACGAGCAGTACGTC.

This clonotype was observed at least ten times. This chain joins TRBV6-6 and TRBJ2-7; D possibly uses TRBD1 or TRBD2 (5 bases each). V lost 7 bases to trimming and J lost 2 bases, with 12 bases between them. The CDR3 loop spans 13 amino acids. Germline assignment: CDR1 MNHNY and CDR2 SVGAGI (reference sequence). This CDR3 reads CASTRGTAYEQYV. For the CDR3, the DNA is TGTGCCAGCACCCGGGGCACGGCCTACGAGCAGTACGTC.

This clonotype was recorded many times. CDR3: CASRGTGRDSPLHF. CDR3 DNA: TGTGCCAGCAGGGGGACAGGGCGAGATTCACCCCTCCACTTT. This chain uses TRBV7-6 with TRBJ1-6, with 9 positions matching TRBD1. Germline loops: CDR1 SGHVS, CDR2 FNYEAQ. The CDR3 sequence is 14 residues long. After removal of 6 bases from V and 8 bases from J, the junction contained 5 bases not matched to a gene. The whole variable domain, filled in from reference TRBV7-6 and TRBJ1-6, reads GAGVSQSPRYKVTKRGQDVALRCDPISGHVSLYWYRQALGQGPEFLTYFNYEAQQDKSGLPNDRFSAERPEGSISTLTIQRTEQRDSAMYRCASRGTGRDSPLHFGNGTRLTVT.

This clonotype has at least ten counts. For the CDR3, the DNA is TGCGCCAGCAGGGCCGGGACTAGTCCTTCCTACGAGCAGTACGTC. Protein: CASRAGTSPSYEQYV. This chain joins TRBV5-1 and TRBJ2-7, with TRBD2 matching over 8 bases. The CDR3 is 15 amino acids. V trimming: 5 bases; J trimming: 1 base; junction bases outside the gene matches: 8. Germline V CDR1 and CDR2: SGHRS, YFSETQ.

Comment on this clonotype: This sequence may be a read error, since a much larger clone differs from it by one base. CDR3 DNA: TGTGCCAGCAGCTTATCCGTGGGAACAGCCACAGATGCGCAGTATTTT. Translated: CASSLSVGTATDAQYF. This rearrangement joins TRBV7-2 to TRBJ2-3; no clear D gene. From germline, CDR1 is SGHTA and CDR2 FQGNSA. This CDR3 is 16 amino acids long.

The chain links TRBV7-2 to TRBJ2-3; tentative D call: TRBD1 (6 bases). The germline V gene encodes CDR1 SGHTA and CDR2 FQGNSA. CDR3 length equals 14 residues. V lost 7 bases to trimming and J lost 4 bases, with 15 bases between them. CDR3 bases: TGTGCCAGCAACCCCCAGGGGTCAGCAGATACGCAGTATTTT. Translation gives CASNPQGSADTQYF. Complete variable domain (other parts from reference TRBV7-2 and TRBJ2-3): GAGVSQSPSNKVTEKGKDVELRCDPISGHTALYWYRQSLGQGLEFLIYFQGNSAPDKSGLPSDRFSAERTGGSVSTLTIQRTQQEDSAVYLCASNPQGSADTQYFGPGTRLTVL.

This clonotype has ten or more counts. The rearrangement links TRBV28 to TRBJ1-5; no firm D call. The V gene lost 4 bases and the J gene lost 4 bases, with 8 bases spanning the gap. CDR3 length: 13 amino acids. Per germline, CDR1 MDHEN and CDR2 SYDVKM. The CDR3 bases are TGTGCCAGCAGTTCTCACCAGAATCAGCCCCAGCATTTT. Protein product: CASSSHQNQPQHF. The full variable domain, its missing parts supplied by reference TRBV28 and TRBJ1-5, is DVKVTQSSRYLVKRTGEKVFLECVQDMDHENMFWYRQDPGLGLRLIYFSYDVKMKEKGDIPEGYSVSREKKERFSLILESASTNQTSMYLCASSSHQNQPQHFGDGTRLSIL.

In its sample, this clonotype was seen a few times. The chain is built from TRBV10-1 and TRBJ2-2; unclear D gene. Trimming removed 1 base from V and 5 bases from J, with 5 bases in between. CDR1 WNHNN and CDR2 SYGVQD come from the germline V gene (reference sequence). The CDR3 is made up of 13 amino acids. CDR3 nucleotide sequence: TGCGCCAGCAGTGAGTTGATTACCGGGGAGCTGTTTTTT. This encodes CASSELITGELFF.